This is a list of T cell receptor beta chains from one sample in a study of beta chain features in type 1 diabetes. Sequencing was performed with immunoSEQ multiplex PCR; in TCRdb, only in-frame clones are kept and a portion is missing. The repertoire consists of 300,000 to 400,000 clones, with around 10% occurring once and the leading ten covering about 0.64%. The sequenced sample consisted of central memory CD4+ T cells from blood. The source of these receptors is a man aged 30 to 45 with type 1 diabetes. Each CDR3 is given with its conserved first and last residue. A D gene is named only where the DNA matches it firmly. Clone sizes are given selectively: once, few, many, or a class where the clone is expanded.

d_call j_call v_call clone_size cdr3_nt cdr3_aa
. TRBJ1-5 TRBV6-5 . TGTGCCATCAGTCCCGACAATCAGCCCCAGCATTTT CAISPDNQPQHF
TRBD1 TRBJ2-2 TRBV10-2 few TGCGCCAGCAGTGATTCTACAGGGGCCGGGGAGCTGTTTTTT CASSDSTGAGELFF
. TRBJ2-1 TRBV11-1 . TGTGCCAGCAAGGACAGCTTCTACAATGAGCAGTTCTTC CASKDSFYNEQFF
TRBD1 TRBJ1-1 TRBV6-1 . TGTGCCAGCAGTGAAACAGGGGGCGCTGAAGCTTTCTTT CASSETGGAEAFF
. TRBJ1-2 TRBV6-6 . TGTGCCAGCAGTCCCACGGGACATAACTATGGCTACACCTTC CASSPTGHNYGYTF
TRBD1 TRBJ2-3 TRBV4-2 few TGTGCCAGCAGCCGACGGACAGGGGATAGCACAGATACGCAGTATTTT CASSRRTGDSTDTQYF
TRBD2 TRBJ2-7 TRBV11-2 . TGTGCCACCCAACGGACTAGCGGCTACGAGCAGTACTTC CATQRTSGYEQYF
TRBD1 TRBJ1-1 TRBV9 . TGTGCCAGCAGCGGATTGAAGCCGGGACAGGCAGACCCGGTGAACACTGAAGCTTTCTTT CASSGLKPGQADPVNTEAFF
TRBD2 TRBJ2-3 TRBV27 many TGTGCCAGCAGTGGGAGCGGGAGGATTCCTACGCAGTATTTT CASSGSGRIPTQYF
. TRBJ2-5 TRBV15 . TGTGCCACCAGCAGAGTAGGAGACAGTGAGCCTTACTTC CATSRVGDSEPYF
. TRBJ2-1 TRBV28 . TGTGCCAGCACCCTACAGCAATACTACAATGAGCAGTTCTTC CASTLQQYYNEQFF
. TRBJ1-1 TRBV7-9 . TGTGCCAGCAGCTTAGTTGGAAGAGACACTGAAGCTTTCTTT CASSLVGRDTEAFF
. TRBJ2-2 TRBV27 . TGTGCCAGCAGTCGACAGGTGAACACCGGGGAGCTGTTTTTT CASSRQVNTGELFF
TRBD2 TRBJ2-7 TRBV2 . TGTGCCAGCAGATACGCCGGGACTAGAGGGACCTACGAGCAGTACTTC CASRYAGTRGTYEQYF
. TRBJ1-1 TRBV23-1 many TGCGCCAGCAGTCAATCCGCAGGGAGGAACACTGAAGCTTTCTTT CASSQSAGRNTEAFF
TRBD2 TRBJ2-2 TRBV27 . TGTGCCAGCAAACTAGCGGGAGTACCCGGGGAGCTGTTTTTT CASKLAGVPGELFF
. TRBJ2-7 TRBV14 . TGTGCCAGCAGCCAAATGCCTCAGGCTGAGCAGTACTTC CASSQMPQAEQYF
. TRBJ1-5 TRBV7-2 few TGTGCCAGCAGCTCAAGCGGTCAGCCCCAGCATTTT CASSSSGQPQHF